This is a list of T cell receptor beta chains from one sample in a study of T cell responses to AZD1222 COVID-19 vaccine. Assay used: immunoSEQ multiplex PCR; TCRdb lists only in-frame clones, some missing. The top ten clones hold 8.5% to 12% of a sample with 100,000 to 150,000 clones, around 87% of them seen once. Material: peripheral blood, obtained on day 0 of AZD1222 vaccination. These receptors came from an adult in good health. Both conserved end residues are part of each CDR3. Each record gives: V gene, clone size, D gene, J gene, CDR3 DNA, CDR3 protein. A D gene is named only where the DNA matches it firmly. Clone size is not always given. Where it is, it says once, few, many or a class for expanded clones.

v_call: TRBV5-1
clone_size: -
d_call: TRBD1
j_call: TRBJ2-1
cdr3_nt: TGCGCCAGCAGCCCGGACAGGGGCGACTTTTACAATGAGCAGTTCTTC
cdr3_aa: CASSPDRGDFYNEQFF

v_call: TRBV6-2/TRBV6-3
clone_size: -
d_call: -
j_call: TRBJ1-5
cdr3_nt: TGTGCCAGCAGTTACTCCAGTGATCAGCCCCAGCATTTT
cdr3_aa: CASSYSSDQPQHF

v_call: TRBV5-1
clone_size: few
d_call: -
j_call: TRBJ1-1
cdr3_nt: TGCGCCAGCAGCTTACAGGGTATGAACACTGAAGCTTTCTTT
cdr3_aa: CASSLQGMNTEAFF

v_call: TRBV2
clone_size: -
d_call: TRBD1
j_call: TRBJ1-5
cdr3_nt: TGTGCCAGCAGGGCCGGGACAGAGTATCAGCCCCAGCATTTT
cdr3_aa: CASRAGTEYQPQHF

v_call: TRBV20-1
clone_size: once
d_call: -
j_call: TRBJ2-7
cdr3_nt: TGCAGTGCTAGAGAAATGCTGGAGCAGTACTTC
cdr3_aa: CSAREMLEQYF

v_call: TRBV19
clone_size: -
d_call: TRBD2
j_call: TRBJ2-3
cdr3_nt: TGTGCCAGTACCACTAACCCCGGACTAGCGGACACAGATACGCAGTATTTT
cdr3_aa: CASTTNPGLADTDTQYF

v_call: TRBV19
clone_size: -
d_call: TRBD2
j_call: TRBJ2-1
cdr3_nt: TGTGCCAGTAGTATAGAGGGACTAGCCGTGGAGCAGTTCTTC
cdr3_aa: CASSIEGLAVEQFF

v_call: TRBV19
clone_size: -
d_call: -
j_call: TRBJ2-3
cdr3_nt: TGTGCCAGTAGTATTAGGTTCACAGATACGCAGTATTTT
cdr3_aa: CASSIRFTDTQYF

v_call: TRBV5-4
clone_size: -
d_call: TRBD2
j_call: TRBJ2-5
cdr3_nt: TGTGCCAGCAGCGTAGGGGGACTAGGGCAAGAGACCCAGTACTTC
cdr3_aa: CASSVGGLGQETQYF

v_call: TRBV28
clone_size: -
d_call: -
j_call: TRBJ2-3
cdr3_nt: TGTGCCAGCAGTCCGGCAGGGAGCACAGATACGCAGTATTTT
cdr3_aa: CASSPAGSTDTQYF

v_call: TRBV9
clone_size: -
d_call: TRBD1
j_call: TRBJ2-1
cdr3_nt: TGTGCCAGCAGCCTACGGGACAGGGTACAGGAGCAGTTCTTC
cdr3_aa: CASSLRDRVQEQFF

v_call: TRBV3-1/TRBV3-2
clone_size: -
d_call: TRBD2
j_call: TRBJ2-3
cdr3_nt: TGTGCCAGCTCCCTAGCGGGGAAGCGAACAGATACGCAGTATTTT
cdr3_aa: CASSLAGKRTDTQYF

v_call: TRBV5-4
clone_size: -
d_call: TRBD1
j_call: TRBJ1-4
cdr3_nt: TGTGCCAGCAGCTTGAGGGAGGGGACAGCTAATGAAAAACTGTTTTTT
cdr3_aa: CASSLREGTANEKLFF

v_call: TRBV30
clone_size: -
d_call: -
j_call: TRBJ1-3
cdr3_nt: TGTGCCTGGAGTGTGAGCGGAAACACCATATATTTT
cdr3_aa: CAWSVSGNTIYF

v_call: TRBV6-2/TRBV6-3
clone_size: once
d_call: -
j_call: TRBJ1-5
cdr3_nt: TGTGCCAGCAGTGTGGTTTATAGCAATCAGCCCCAGCATTTT
cdr3_aa: CASSVVYSNQPQHF

v_call: TRBV7-9
clone_size: few
d_call: TRBD1
j_call: TRBJ1-6
cdr3_nt: TGTGCCAGCAGCTTGGGACAGGGAGGTTCACCCCTCCACTTT
cdr3_aa: CASSLGQGGSPLHF

v_call: TRBV4-1
clone_size: -
d_call: TRBD2
j_call: TRBJ2-7
cdr3_nt: TGCGCCAGCAGCCTATTCCCCCGGGCTAGCGGATTTTCCTACGAGCAGTACTTC
cdr3_aa: CASSLFPRASGFSYEQYF

v_call: TRBV7-6
clone_size: few
d_call: TRBD2
j_call: TRBJ2-2
cdr3_nt: TGTGCCAGCAGCTCTTTAGCGGGAAGGGGCACCGGGGAGCTGTTTTTT
cdr3_aa: CASSSLAGRGTGELFF